A single sample is the source of the 31 T cell receptor beta chains below, sequenced in a study of CD4 T cell repertoires in COVID-19. TCRdb's table, derived via immunoSEQ multiplex PCR, lists solely in-frame clones and lacks some. The sample comprises over 75,000 clones, roughly four fifths of which are singletons, and 0.45% to 0.7% rests with the top ten. The starting material was CD4+ T cells from peripheral blood, obtained after recovery from COVID-19. These receptors all stem from a human donor who had COVID-19.

The chain employs TRBV6-1 and TRBJ2-6; TRBD1 matches 8 bases. Germline V gene data show CDR1 as MNHNS and CDR2 as SASEGT. This CDR3 comprises 15 residues. V was clipped by 1 base and J by 11 bases; unmatched bases: 7. The CDR3 reads CASSEDRGKQYVLTF. The DNA for the CDR3 is TGTGCCAGCAGTGAAGACAGGGGGAAACAGTACGTCCTGACTTTC.

The chain carries TRBV5-6 and TRBJ1-1; tentative D call: TRBD1 (5 bases). In germline, CDR1 is SGHDT, CDR2 YYEEEE. V was cut by 1 base and J by 5 bases, with 12 bases left in between. The CDR3 has 14 amino acids. In DNA form, the CDR3 reads TGTGCCAGCAGCTTGTCCGGGGGGGTAACTGAAGCTTTCTTT. Translated, it gives CASSLSGGVTEAFF.

The chain employs TRBV7-9 and TRBJ2-7; maybe TRBD2 (5 bases). Germline values: CDR1 SEHNR, CDR2 FQNEAQ (reference sequence). This CDR3 spans 16 amino acids. V was clipped by 1 base and J by 2 bases, with 15 bases between them. DNA for the CDR3: TGTGCCAGCAGCTTAGATCAGGTAGTGCGGGCCTACGAGCAGTACTTC. Translating it yields CASSLDQVVRAYEQYF.

The V and J genes are TRBV7-2 and TRBJ2-2; 8 nucleotides align to TRBD2. From germline, CDR1 is SGHTA and CDR2 FQGNSA. This CDR3 has 14 residues. The J segment lost 7 bases and the V segment lost 6 bases, leaving 7 bases of the junction unmatched. CDR3 sequence: CASSQFSGNGELFF. CDR3 in DNA: TGTGCCAGCAGTCAATTTAGCGGGAACGGGGAGCTGTTTTTT.

The rearrangement uses TRBV19 and TRBJ2-1, with TRBD1 identical over 8 bases. J was trimmed by 4 bases and V by 9 bases; bases with no gene match: 11. The germline V gene has CDR1 LNHDA and CDR2 SQIVND (reference sequence). This CDR3 is 15 amino acids long. The CDR3: CASKLQGAQYNEQFF. In DNA, the CDR3 is TGTGCCAGCAAACTCCAGGGGGCGCAGTACAATGAGCAGTTCTTC.

In this sample, this clone turned up once. The chain recombines TRBV6-5 with TRBJ1-2; D gene ambiguous. The CDR3 runs to 12 residues. Trimming shortened V by 2 bases and J by 8 bases, and 9 bases separated the two germline ends. Germline lookup yields CDR1 MNHEY and CDR2 SVGAGI. The CDR3 coding sequence is TGTGCCAGCAGTTACACGGGTAAAGGCTACACCTTC. Protein product: CASSYTGKGYTF.

DNA for the CDR3: TGTGCCAGCAGCCCTCCCGGGGGAGATACGCAGTATTTT. Translating gives CASSPPGGDTQYF. J is TRBJ2-3 and V is TRBV3-1 (or the pseudogene TRBV3-2); possibly TRBD2 for D (6 bases). The germline gives CDR1 LGHDT, CDR2 YNNKEL (reference sequence). The CDR3 sequence is 13 residues long. V lost 4 bases, J lost 5 bases, and 10 bases lay in between.

This sequence joins TRBV6-6 and TRBJ1-5; no definite D call. The CDR3 is 14 residues long. V lost 2 bases, J lost 5 bases, and 10 bases lay in between. CDR1 is MNHNY, CDR2 SVGAGI, per germline (reference sequence). In nucleotides, the CDR3 is TGTGCCAGCAGTTACAGTGACCCCCATCAGCCCCAGCATTTT. Protein: CASSYSDPHQPQHF.

The V gene is TRBV18, the J gene TRBJ1-4, with no clear D. Germline CDR1 reads KGHSH; CDR2 reads LQKENI. The CDR3 has 14 residues. With 8 bases removed from V and 2 bases from J, the gap between germline ends came to 12 bases. The CDR3: CASHPRHTNEKLFF. CDR3 coding DNA: TGTGCCAGCCACCCGAGACACACTAATGAAAAACTGTTTTTT.

The genes are TRBV6-5 and TRBJ2-7; D unresolved. From germline, CDR1 is MNHEY and CDR2 SVGAGI. V lost 4 bases and J lost 7, with 11 bases in between. CDR3 length equals 12 residues. The CDR3: CASSFLSWEQYF. As DNA, the CDR3 is TGTGCCAGCAGTTTCCTCTCGTGGGAGCAGTACTTC.

V is TRBV7-9 and J is TRBJ1-3; possibly TRBD1 for D (5 bases). Germline CDR1 reads SEHNR; CDR2 reads FQNEAQ (reference sequence). V lost 1 base, J lost 0 bases, and 7 bases lay in between. This CDR3 region has 15 residues. In DNA, the CDR3 is TGTGCCAGCAGCTTAGACGGGGGCTCTGGAAACACCATATATTTT. Amino acids: CASSLDGGSGNTIYF.

This chain uses TRBV11-3 with TRBJ2-1, with D uncertain. The germline CDR1 and CDR2 sequences are SGHNT and YENEEA. The CDR3 is 12 amino acids. V gave up 0 bases and J gave up 9 bases, with 6 bases separating them. The CDR3 region is CASSLEGFEQFF. The CDR3 nucleotides read TGTGCCAGCAGCTTAGAGGGGTTTGAGCAGTTCTTC.

This chain connects TRBV13 to TRBJ2-5; TRBD2 matches at 9 bases. The CDR3 runs to 16 residues. Unmatched junction bases numbered 10, after V lost 4 bases and J lost 4 bases. Germline V gene data show CDR1 as PRHDT and CDR2 as FYEKMQ (reference sequence). The CDR3 here is CASSSWGGRAPETQYF. CDR3 in DNA: TGTGCCAGCAGCTCCTGGGGCGGGAGGGCCCCAGAGACCCAGTACTTC.

J is TRBJ1-2 and V is TRBV15; TRBD1 might be the D (5 bases). The CDR3 runs 15 residues. The V end lost 0 bases, the J end lost 2 bases, and 10 bases lay between the germline ends. CDR1 and CDR2 (germline): LNHNV, YYDKDF (reference sequence). The CDR3 DNA is TGTGCCACCAGCAGAGATGGTGGGGGGAACTATGGCTACACCTTC. Translating it yields CATSRDGGGNYGYTF.

The V call is TRBV5-1, the J call TRBJ2-2; perhaps TRBD1 as D (5 bases). Trimming stripped 0 bases from V and 0 bases from J, with 9 bases between. Germline loops: CDR1 SGHRS, CDR2 YFSETQ. The CDR3 is 16 amino acids. Here the CDR3 DNA reads TGCGCCAGCAGCTTGGATGGGGCTACGAACACCGGGGAGCTGTTTTTT. Translating it yields CASSLDGATNTGELFF.

The V and J genes are TRBV12-5 and TRBJ2-1, with 12 bases identical to TRBD2. Germline trimming cut 1 base from V and 7 bases from J; bases unmatched to any gene: 5. The CDR3 has 16 amino acids. The germline V gene has CDR1 LGHNT and CDR2 FRNRAP. The CDR3 sequence is CASGLGRLAGVNEQFF. DNA of the CDR3: TGTGCTAGTGGTTTGGGCCGACTAGCGGGGGTGAATGAGCAGTTCTTC.

This sequence joins TRBV6-1 and TRBJ2-1, with D maybe TRBD2 (5 bases). V was trimmed by 2 bases and J by 0 bases, leaving 8 bases between them. Germline values: CDR1 MNHNS, CDR2 SASEGT. The CDR3 extends over 15 amino acids. The CDR3 sequence is CASSESGGSYNEQFF. The CDR3 DNA follows: TGTGCCAGCAGTGAAAGCGGCGGCTCCTACAATGAGCAGTTCTTC.

The chain links TRBV6-5 to TRBJ2-5, with D perhaps matching TRBD2 (7 bases). V lost 6 bases, J lost 9 bases, and 14 bases lay in between. The CDR3 sequence is 12 residues long. Germline V gene lookup returns CDR1 MNHEY and CDR2 SVGAGI. CDR3 nucleotide sequence: TGTGCCAGCAGCCTCGGCGGGGGCCCCCAGTACTTC. Translation: CASSLGGGPQYF.

This chain uses TRBV3-1 (or the pseudogene TRBV3-2) with TRBJ1-2; a possible D gene is TRBD1 (6 bases). V lost 3 bases and J lost 8, with 22 bases in between. This CDR3 is built from 16 residues. The germline V gene has CDR1 LGHDT and CDR2 YNNKEL (reference sequence). This CDR3 reads CASSQSLTGPTGGYTF. The CDR3 DNA sequence: TGTGCCAGCAGCCAGTCCCTGACAGGCCCCACGGGGGGCTACACCTTC.

The V call is TRBV27, the J call TRBJ1-6; D unclear. Trimming pared 0 bases from V and 6 bases from J, leaving 6 bases between. Germline assignment: CDR1 MNHEY and CDR2 SMNVEV (reference sequence). This CDR3 is 14 amino acids long. The CDR3 bases are TGTGCCAGCAGTTTATCTAGGTCTAATTCACCCCTCCACTTT. It yields the protein CASSLSRSNSPLHF.

The genes are TRBV19 and TRBJ2-3; TRBD2 aligns across 11 bases. The CDR3 is 16 residues long. Trimming cost V 5 bases and J 5 bases; bases outside gene matches: 9. From germline, CDR1 is LNHDA and CDR2 SQIVND (reference sequence). The CDR3 loop reads CASSPALAGGGDTQYF. For the CDR3, the DNA is TGTGCCAGTAGTCCCGCGCTAGCGGGAGGAGGAGATACGCAGTATTTT.

CDR3 sequence: CASSETAAHGYTF. As DNA, the CDR3 is TGTGCCAGCAGTGAAACGGCAGCCCATGGCTACACCTTC. V usage is TRBV2 and J usage is TRBJ1-2; no clear D. Germline CDR1 SNHLY, CDR2 FYNNEI. V was cut by 2 bases and J by 6 bases, with 10 bases left in between. The CDR3 spans 13 residues.

The V call is TRBV7-9, the J call TRBJ2-5; either TRBD1 or TRBD2 may supply D (6 bases each). Germline lookup yields CDR1 SEHNR and CDR2 FQNEAQ (reference sequence). The CDR3 loop spans 15 amino acids. Trimming cost V 2 bases and J 5 bases, with 15 bases left between them. CDR3 sequence reads: CASSLFLGGMETQYF. The CDR3 bases are TGTGCCAGCAGCTTATTCTTGGGGGGCATGGAGACCCAGTACTTC.

The gene calls are TRBV5-1 and TRBJ1-2; 7 bases agree with TRBD1. The J segment lost 0 bases and the V segment lost 5 bases, leaving 7 bases of the junction unmatched. This CDR3 contains 15 residues. Germline V gene lookup returns CDR1 SGHRS and CDR2 YFSETQ. The CDR3 reads CASRPPTGSNYGYTF. DNA for the CDR3: TGCGCCAGCAGACCCCCGACAGGGTCTAACTATGGCTACACCTTC.

The V gene is TRBV19, the J gene TRBJ1-5; no clear D. Germline lookup yields CDR1 LNHDA and CDR2 SQIVND (reference sequence). The CDR3 is made up of 16 amino acids. V gave up 3 bases and J gave up 1 base, with 13 bases separating them. CDR3 in amino acids: CASSIGVFFSNQPQHF. As DNA, the CDR3 is TGTGCCAGTAGTATTGGGGTTTTCTTCAGCAATCAGCCCCAGCATTTT.

The J gene is TRBJ1-5, the V gene TRBV19; D remains unclear. The CDR3 covers 14 residues. V dropped 0 bases and J dropped 4 bases, with 7 bases sitting between them. Germline values: CDR1 LNHDA, CDR2 SQIVND (reference sequence). For the CDR3, the DNA is TGTGCCAGTAGTATAGAACGGGGAAATCAGCCCCAGCATTTT. The encoded protein is CASSIERGNQPQHF.

This chain uses TRBV19 with TRBJ2-1, with TRBD1 matching over 11 bases. Germline V CDR1 and CDR2: LNHDA, SQIVND (reference sequence). The CDR3 runs to 14 residues. J was trimmed by 6 bases and V by 6 bases; bases with no gene match: 4. Here the CDR3 DNA reads TGTGCCAGTAGCGGGACAGGGGGTGGCAATGAGCAGTTCTTC. This encodes CASSGTGGGNEQFF. Variable domain in full (rest from reference TRBV19 and TRBJ2-1): DGGITQSPKYLFRKEGQNVTLSCEQNLNHDAMYWYRQDPGQGLRLIYYSQIVNDFQKGDIAEGYSVSREKKESFPLTVTSAQKNPTAFYLCASSGTGGGNEQFFGPGTRLTVL.

There are a few counts of this clone. The chain carries TRBV24-1 and TRBJ2-7; D unclear. The CDR3 runs to 14 residues. Trimming took 0 bases from V and 2 from J, leaving 7 bases between them. Germline assignment: CDR1 KGHDR and CDR2 SFDVKD. CDR3 sequence (DNA): TGTGCCACCAGTGATTTGGCGCAGCCCTACGAGCAGTACTTC. As protein: CATSDLAQPYEQYF.

This chain links TRBV5-1 with TRBJ1-3; D is unresolved. Germline lookup yields CDR1 SGHRS and CDR2 YFSETQ. This CDR3 has 11 residues. V dropped 2 bases and J dropped 6 bases, with 3 bases sitting between them. The CDR3 DNA is TGCGCCAGCAGCTTTCAAAACACCATATATTTT. Amino acid sequence: CASSFQNTIYF.

The V call is TRBV4-2, the J call TRBJ2-2; D perhaps matches TRBD1 (6 bases). Trimming removed 4 bases at V and 4 bases at J, with 10 bases between. CDR1 LGHNA and CDR2 YNFKEQ come from the germline V gene. This CDR3 contains 14 residues. CDR3 loop: CASSPGVFTGELFF. The CDR3 DNA is TGTGCCAGCAGCCCAGGGGTTTTCACCGGGGAGCTGTTTTTT.

The rearrangement joins TRBV10-1 to TRBJ2-7; TRBD1 matches 9 bases. The CDR3 loop spans 15 amino acids. With V trimmed by 3 bases and J by 4 bases, 7 bases remained unmatched. Germline V gene lookup returns CDR1 WNHNN and CDR2 SYGVQD (reference sequence). The DNA for the CDR3 is TGCGCCAGCAGTGATCTAGGGACAGGGAGATACGAGCAGTACTTC. The encoded protein is CASSDLGTGRYEQYF.